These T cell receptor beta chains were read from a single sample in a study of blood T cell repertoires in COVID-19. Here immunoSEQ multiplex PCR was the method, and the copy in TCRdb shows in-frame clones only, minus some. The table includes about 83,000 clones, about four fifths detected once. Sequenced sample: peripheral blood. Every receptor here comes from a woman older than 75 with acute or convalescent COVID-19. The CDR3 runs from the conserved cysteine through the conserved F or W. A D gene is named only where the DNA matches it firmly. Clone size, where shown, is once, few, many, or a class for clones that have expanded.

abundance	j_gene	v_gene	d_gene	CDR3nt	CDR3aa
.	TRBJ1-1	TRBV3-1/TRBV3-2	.	TGTGCCAGCAGCCAGGGGGGGGTAAGTGAAGCTTTCTTT	CASSQGGVSEAFF
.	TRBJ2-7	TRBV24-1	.	TGTGCCACCAGTGATTCCCGCAGGGGTTACGAGCAGTACTTC	CATSDSRRGYEQYF
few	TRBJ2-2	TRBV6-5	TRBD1	TGTGCCAGCACCATCCGGGACAGGGCCGCCGGGGAGCTGTTTTTT	CASTIRDRAAGELFF
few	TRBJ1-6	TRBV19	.	TGTGCCAGTAGCGCCAGCTCCTATAATTCACCCCTCCACTTT	CASSASSYNSPLHF
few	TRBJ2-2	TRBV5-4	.	TGTGCCAGCATGCCAGAGAACACCGGGGAGCTGTTTTTT	CASMPENTGELFF
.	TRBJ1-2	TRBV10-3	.	TGTGCCATCAGAGTGACGGAGCTCACGACGGCTAACTATGGCTACACCTTC	CAIRVTELTTANYGYTF
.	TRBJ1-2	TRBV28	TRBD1	TGTGCCACGACGACCTCCGACAGGGGGCTCGACTATGGCTACACCTTC	CATTTSDRGLDYGYTF
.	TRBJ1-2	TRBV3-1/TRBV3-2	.	TGTGCCAGCAGCCAAACAGGCTCTAACTATGGCTACACCTTC	CASSQTGSNYGYTF
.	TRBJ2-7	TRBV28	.	TGTGCCAGCAGTTTAAATGCCCCCGGCGAGCAGTACTTC	CASSLNAPGEQYF
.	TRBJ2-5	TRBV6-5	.	TGTGCCAGCAGCGGGGGGAGGGGGGAGACCCAGTACTTC	CASSGGRGETQYF
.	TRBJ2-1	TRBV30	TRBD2	TGTGCCTGGAGTGGTAGCGGGACCGTCTCCTACAATGAGCAGTTCTTC	CAWSGSGTVSYNEQFF
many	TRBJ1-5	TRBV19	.	TGTGCCAGTACTACAGGGAATCAGCCCCAGCATTTT	CASTTGNQPQHF
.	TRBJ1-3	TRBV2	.	TGTGCCAGCAGTGCTTCTGGAAACACCATATATTTT	CASSASGNTIYF
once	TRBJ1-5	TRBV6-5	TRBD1	TGTGCCAGCAGTCCACAGGGGACAGGGGCCCAGCCCCAGCATTTT	CASSPQGTGAQPQHF
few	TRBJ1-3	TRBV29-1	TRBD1	TGCAGCGTTAAAGGGGGCCCCTCTGGAAACACCATATATTTT	CSVKGGPSGNTIYF
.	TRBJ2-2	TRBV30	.	TGTGCCTGGAGTCCCCCCGGGGTGAACACCGGGGAGCTGTTTTTT	CAWSPPGVNTGELFF
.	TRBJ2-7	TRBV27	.	TGTGCCAGCAGAGGGCAGGGGATACACGAGCAGTACTTC	CASRGQGIHEQYF
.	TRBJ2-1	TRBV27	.	TGTGCCAGCCGCCTAATTGGGACACGCGAAGGAGAGCAGTTCTTC	CASRLIGTREGEQFF
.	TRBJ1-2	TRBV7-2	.	TGTGCCAGCAGCCAGGGGACCGCTGGTTTATTCGGCTACACCTTC	CASSQGTAGLFGYTF
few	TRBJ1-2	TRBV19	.	TGTGCCAGTAGTATAGGGGGGGGCGCTGGCTACACCTTC	CASSIGGGAGYTF
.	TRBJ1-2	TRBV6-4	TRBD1	TGTGCCAGCAGTCCCACACCTGGACAGGGGGCTAGTAGTGGCTATGGCTACACCTTC	CASSPTPGQGASSGYGYTF
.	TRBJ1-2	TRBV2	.	TGTGCCAGCAGTGAACTGACAACTAACTATGGCTACACCTTC	CASSELTTNYGYTF
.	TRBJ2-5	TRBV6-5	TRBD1	TGTGCCAGCAGTAGACAGGGGATGGAGACCCAGTACTTC	CASSRQGMETQYF
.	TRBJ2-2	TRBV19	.	TGTGCCAGTAGTATTCGTCCCGCCGGGGAGCTGTTTTTT	CASSIRPAGELFF
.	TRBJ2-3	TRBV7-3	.	TGTGCCAGCAGCTTATCGGGAGATACGCAGTATTTT	CASSLSGDTQYF
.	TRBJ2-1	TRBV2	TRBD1	TGTGCCAGCAGTAGGGGACAGGGGAGTGAGCAGTTCTTC	CASSRGQGSEQFF
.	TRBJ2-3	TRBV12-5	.	TGTGCTAGTGGTTTGGCCTATACGCAGTATTTT	CASGLAYTQYF
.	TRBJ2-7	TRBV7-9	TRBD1	TGTGCCAGCAGCGGCCGGGACAGGGGGCGCCGTGAGCAGTACTTC	CASSGRDRGRREQYF
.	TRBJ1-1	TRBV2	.	TGTGCCAGCAGTCAGGGAATCGGCTCTGAAGCTTTCTTT	CASSQGIGSEAFF
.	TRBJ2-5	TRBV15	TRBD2	TGTGCCACCAGCAGAACGGCGGGGGAAGAGACCCAGTACTTC	CATSRTAGEETQYF
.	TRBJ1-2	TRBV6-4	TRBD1	TGTGCCAGCAGTGAAGGGACAGGGGCACCCTATGGCTACACCTTC	CASSEGTGAPYGYTF
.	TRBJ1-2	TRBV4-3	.	TGCGCCAGCAGCCAAGATGTAATCGGGAGGGCTTATGGCCACACCTTC	CASSQDVIGRAYGHTF
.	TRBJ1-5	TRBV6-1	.	TGTGCCAGCAGTGACAGGTTTGGGCAGCCCCAGCATTTT	CASSDRFGQPQHF
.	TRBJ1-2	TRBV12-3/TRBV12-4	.	TGTGCCAGCAACCGCCAGGGTAACCATGGCTACACCTTC	CASNRQGNHGYTF
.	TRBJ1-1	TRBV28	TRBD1	TGTGCCAGCAGCCCCAGGACAGGGCGGATCACTGAAGCTTTCTTT	CASSPRTGRITEAFF
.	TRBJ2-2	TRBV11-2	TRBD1	TGTGCCAGCAGCTTAGGGATACAGGGGACCGGGGAGCTGTTTTTT	CASSLGIQGTGELFF
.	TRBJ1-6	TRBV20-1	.	TGCAGTGCTAGGGAGGGAACCCTCCACTTT	CSAREGTLHF
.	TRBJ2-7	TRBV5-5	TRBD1	TGTGCCAGCAGCTTCGGGACAGATTACGAGCAGTACTTC	CASSFGTDYEQYF
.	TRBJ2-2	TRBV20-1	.	TGCAGTGCTAGTTCTCCAGGGACGAACACCGGGGAGCTGTTTTTT	CSASSPGTNTGELFF
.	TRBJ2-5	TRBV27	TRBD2	TGTGCCAGCAGTTTACGGGTAGCGGGGAGCCAAGAGACCCAGTACTTC	CASSLRVAGSQETQYF
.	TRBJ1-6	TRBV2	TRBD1	TGTGCCAGCAGTGCTGAGACAGGGCTGTATTCACCCCTCCACTTT	CASSAETGLYSPLHF
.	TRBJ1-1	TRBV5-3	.	TGTGCCAGAAGCTTGGTGGTTCGGGGTAGAGACACTGAAGCTTTCTTT	CARSLVVRGRDTEAFF
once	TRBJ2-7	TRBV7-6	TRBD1	TGTGCCAGCAGCTTAGGAGGCGACAGGGGTACCTACGAGCAGTACTTC	CASSLGGDRGTYEQYF
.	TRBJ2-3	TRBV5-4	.	TGTGCCAGCAGCCGGGATAGCACAGATACGCAGTATTTT	CASSRDSTDTQYF
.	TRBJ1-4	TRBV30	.	TGTGCCTGGACTACAGGGCCGGGTAATGAAAAACTGTTTTTT	CAWTTGPGNEKLFF